The clone carrying this T cell receptor beta chain came up a few times. Germline V CDR1 and CDR2: LGHNT, FRNRAP. CDR3 size: 15 residues. The V gene end was trimmed by 8 bases and the J gene end by 6 bases; junction bases not matched to a gene: 11. Sequenced by immunoSEQ multiplex PCR; TCRdb stores in-frame clones only, minus some. The repertoire holds 550,000 to 700,000 clones, with approximately 73% as singletons. This sample stems from a study of shared clonotypes between healthy human individuals. Sequenced material: memory CD4+ T cells sorted from blood. Regarding subset: CD45RA-negative fraction. The sequence was collected from a woman aged 25 to 39 in good health. The chain couples TRBV12-5 to TRBJ1-3, with 9 bases aligning to TRBD1. CDR3 residues: CASPSTGGAENTIYF. The CDR3 nucleotides read TGTGCTAGTCCCTCTACAGGGGGCGCCGAAAACACCATATATTTT.